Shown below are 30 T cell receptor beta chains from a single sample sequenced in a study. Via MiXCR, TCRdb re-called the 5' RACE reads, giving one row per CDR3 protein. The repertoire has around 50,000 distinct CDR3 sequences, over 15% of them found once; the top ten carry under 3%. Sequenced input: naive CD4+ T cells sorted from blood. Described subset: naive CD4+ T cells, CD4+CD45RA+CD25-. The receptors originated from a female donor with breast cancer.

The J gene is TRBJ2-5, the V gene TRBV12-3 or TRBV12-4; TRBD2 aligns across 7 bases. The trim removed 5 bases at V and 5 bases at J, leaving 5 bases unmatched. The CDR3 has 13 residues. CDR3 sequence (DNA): TGTGCCAGCAGTCGACTAGCCGAGGAGACCCAGTACTTC. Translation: CASSRLAEETQYF.

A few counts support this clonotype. The CDR3 protein is CASSSQGRETQYF. DNA for the CDR3: TGTGCCAGCAGCTCACAGGGACGGGAGACCCAGTACTTC. V usage is TRBV5-5 and J usage is TRBJ2-5; weak D call: TRBD1 (6 bases). Germline-derived CDR1 and CDR2 are SGHKS and YYEKEE (reference sequence). The CDR3 loop spans 13 amino acids. V dropped 3 bases and J dropped 5 bases, with 11 bases sitting between them.

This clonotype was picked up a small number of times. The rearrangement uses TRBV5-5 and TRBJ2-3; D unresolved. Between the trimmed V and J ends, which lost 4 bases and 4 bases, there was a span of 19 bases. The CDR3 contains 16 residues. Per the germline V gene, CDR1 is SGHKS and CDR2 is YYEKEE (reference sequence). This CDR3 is CASSVSRRRSADTQYF. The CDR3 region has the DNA TGTGCCAGCAGCGTCTCCCGGCGAAGGAGCGCAGATACGCAGTATTTT.

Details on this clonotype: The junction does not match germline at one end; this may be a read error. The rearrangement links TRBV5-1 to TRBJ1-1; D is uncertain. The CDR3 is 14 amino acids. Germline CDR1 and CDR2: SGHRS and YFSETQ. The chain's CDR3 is CASCQEGPSTEASF. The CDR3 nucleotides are TGCGCCAGCTGTCAGGAGGGTCCCAGCACTGAAGCTTCCTTT.

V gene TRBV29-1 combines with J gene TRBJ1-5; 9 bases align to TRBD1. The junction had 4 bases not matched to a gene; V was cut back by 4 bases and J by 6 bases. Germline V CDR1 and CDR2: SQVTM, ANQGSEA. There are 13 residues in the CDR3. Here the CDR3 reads CSVGGQGGQPQHF. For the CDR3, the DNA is TGCAGCGTTGGGGGACAGGGCGGTCAGCCCCAGCATTTT. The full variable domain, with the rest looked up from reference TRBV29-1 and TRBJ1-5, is SAVISQKPSRDICQRGTSLTIQCQVDSQVTMMFWYRQQPGQSLTLIATANQGSEATYESGFVIDKFPISRPNLTFSTLTVSNMSPEDSSIYLCSVGGQGGQPQHFGDGTRLSIL.

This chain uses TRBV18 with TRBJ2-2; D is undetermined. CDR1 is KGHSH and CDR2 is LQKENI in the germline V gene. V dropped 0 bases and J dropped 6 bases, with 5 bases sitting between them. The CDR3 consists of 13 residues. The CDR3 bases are TGTGCCAGCTCACCACCTGTTTCCGGGGAGCTGTTTTTT. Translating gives CASSPPVSGELFF.

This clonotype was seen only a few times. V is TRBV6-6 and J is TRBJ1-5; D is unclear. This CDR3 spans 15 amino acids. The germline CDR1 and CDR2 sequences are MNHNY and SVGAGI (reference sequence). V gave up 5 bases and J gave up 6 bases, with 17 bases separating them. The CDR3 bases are TGTGCCAGCAGTAACAGACAAACACGAGGTCAGCCCCAGCATTTT. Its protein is CASSNRQTRGQPQHF.

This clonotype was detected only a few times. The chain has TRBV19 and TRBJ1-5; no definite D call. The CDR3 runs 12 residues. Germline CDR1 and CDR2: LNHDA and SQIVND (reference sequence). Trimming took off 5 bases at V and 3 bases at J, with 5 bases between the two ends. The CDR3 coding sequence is TGTGCCAGTAGTCATCCCAATCAGCCCCAGCATTTT. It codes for CASSHPNQPQHF.

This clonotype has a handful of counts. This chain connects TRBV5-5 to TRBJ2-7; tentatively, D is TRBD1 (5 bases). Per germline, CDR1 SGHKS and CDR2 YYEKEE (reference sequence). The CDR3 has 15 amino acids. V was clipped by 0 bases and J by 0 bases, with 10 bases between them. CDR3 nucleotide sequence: TGTGCCAGCAGCTTGGAAGGGGCCAGCTCCTACGAGCAGTACTTC. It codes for CASSLEGASSYEQYF.

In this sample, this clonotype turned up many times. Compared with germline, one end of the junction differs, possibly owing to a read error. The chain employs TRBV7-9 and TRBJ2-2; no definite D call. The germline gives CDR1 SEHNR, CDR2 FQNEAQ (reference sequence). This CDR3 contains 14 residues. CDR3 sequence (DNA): TGCGCCAGCAGCTTAGTCGGGAACACCGGGGAGCTGTTTTTT. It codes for CASSLVGNTGELFF.

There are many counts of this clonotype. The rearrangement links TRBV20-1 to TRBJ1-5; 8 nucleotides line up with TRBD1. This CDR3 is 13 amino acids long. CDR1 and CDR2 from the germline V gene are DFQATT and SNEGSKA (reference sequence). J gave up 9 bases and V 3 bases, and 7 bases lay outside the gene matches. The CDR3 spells CSASLQGARPQHF. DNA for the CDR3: TGCAGTGCTAGTTTGCAGGGGGCTCGGCCCCAGCATTTT.

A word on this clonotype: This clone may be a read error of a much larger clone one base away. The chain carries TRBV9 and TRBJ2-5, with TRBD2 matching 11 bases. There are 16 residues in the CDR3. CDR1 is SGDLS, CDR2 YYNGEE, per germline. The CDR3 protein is CACSDRLAGPQETQYF. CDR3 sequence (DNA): TGTGCCTGCAGCGATCGACTAGCGGGACCTCAAGAGACCCAGTACTTC.

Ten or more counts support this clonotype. CDR3 residues: CASSKSSYGYTF. DNA for the CDR3: TGTGCCAGCAGTAAGTCGAGTTATGGCTACACCTTC. J is TRBJ1-2 and V is TRBV28; D is undetermined. Deletions cut 5 bases from V and 5 bases from J, with 9 bases between. This CDR3 contains 12 residues. Germline V CDR1 and CDR2: MDHEN, SYDVKM.

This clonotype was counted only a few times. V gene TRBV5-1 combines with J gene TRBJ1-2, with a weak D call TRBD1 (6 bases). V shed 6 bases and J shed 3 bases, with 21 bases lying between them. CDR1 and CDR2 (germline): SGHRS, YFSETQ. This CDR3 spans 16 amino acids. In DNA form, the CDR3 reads TGCGCCAGCAAACGTGAGGGGGGCGAATTTGACTATGGCTACACCTTC. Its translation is CASKREGGEFDYGYTF.

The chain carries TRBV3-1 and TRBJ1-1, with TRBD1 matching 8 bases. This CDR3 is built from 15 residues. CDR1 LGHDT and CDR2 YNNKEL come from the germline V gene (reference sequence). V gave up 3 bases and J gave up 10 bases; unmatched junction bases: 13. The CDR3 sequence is CASSQVTSGGEGAFF. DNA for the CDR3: TGTGCCAGCAGCCAGGTCACATCAGGGGGCGAGGGAGCTTTCTTT.

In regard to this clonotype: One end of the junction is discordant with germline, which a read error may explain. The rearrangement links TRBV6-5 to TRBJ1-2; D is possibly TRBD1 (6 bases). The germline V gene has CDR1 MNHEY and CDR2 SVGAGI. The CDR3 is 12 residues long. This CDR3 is CASSKQGYVYTF. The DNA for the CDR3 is TGTGCCAGCAGTAAACAGGGTTATGTCTACACCTTC.

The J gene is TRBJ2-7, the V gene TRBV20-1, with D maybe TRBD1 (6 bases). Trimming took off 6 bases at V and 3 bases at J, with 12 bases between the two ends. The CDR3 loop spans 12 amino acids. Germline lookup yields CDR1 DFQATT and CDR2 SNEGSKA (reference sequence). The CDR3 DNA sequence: TGCAGTGCAAAGGGACACCTCTACGAGCAGTACTTC. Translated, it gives CSAKGHLYEQYF.

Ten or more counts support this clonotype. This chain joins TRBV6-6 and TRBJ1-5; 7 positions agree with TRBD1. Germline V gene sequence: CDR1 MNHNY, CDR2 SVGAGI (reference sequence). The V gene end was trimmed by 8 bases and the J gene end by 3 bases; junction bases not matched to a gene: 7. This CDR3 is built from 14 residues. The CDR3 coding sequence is TGTGCCAGCGTCCGGGACAGCGTCAATCAGCCCCAGCATTTT. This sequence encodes CASVRDSVNQPQHF.

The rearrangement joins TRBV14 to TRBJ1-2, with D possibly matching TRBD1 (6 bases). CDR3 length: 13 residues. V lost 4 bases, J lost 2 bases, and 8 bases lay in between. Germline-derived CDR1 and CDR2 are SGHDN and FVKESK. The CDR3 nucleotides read TGTGCCAGCAGCCCCGGACAGAACTATGGCTACACCTTC. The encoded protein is CASSPGQNYGYTF.

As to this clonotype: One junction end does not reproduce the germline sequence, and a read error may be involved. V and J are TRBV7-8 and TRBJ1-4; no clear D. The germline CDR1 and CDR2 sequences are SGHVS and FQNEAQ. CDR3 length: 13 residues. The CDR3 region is CASGRLTNEKLYF. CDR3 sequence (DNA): TGTGCCAGCGGGCGATTAACTAATGAAAAACTGTATTTT. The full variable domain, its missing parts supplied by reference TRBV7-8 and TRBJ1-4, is GAGVSQSPRYKVAKRGQDVALRCDPISGHVSLFWYQQALGQGPEFLTYFQNEAQLDKSGLPSDRFFAERPEGSVSTLKIQRTQQEDSAVYLCASGRLTNEKLYFGSGTQLSVL.

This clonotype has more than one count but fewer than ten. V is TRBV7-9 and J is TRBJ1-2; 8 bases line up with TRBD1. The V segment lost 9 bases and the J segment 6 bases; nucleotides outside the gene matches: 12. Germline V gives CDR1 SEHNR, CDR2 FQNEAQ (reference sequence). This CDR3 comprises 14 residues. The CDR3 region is CARSRVRGQDGYTF. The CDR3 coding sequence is TGTGCCAGAAGCCGAGTCAGGGGGCAGGATGGCTACACCTTC.

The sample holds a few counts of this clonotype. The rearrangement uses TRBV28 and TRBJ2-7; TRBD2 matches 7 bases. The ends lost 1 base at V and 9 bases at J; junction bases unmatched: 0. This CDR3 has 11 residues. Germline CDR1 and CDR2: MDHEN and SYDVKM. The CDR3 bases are TGTGCCAGCAGTTTATCGGGGGGGCAGTACTTC. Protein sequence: CASSLSGGQYF. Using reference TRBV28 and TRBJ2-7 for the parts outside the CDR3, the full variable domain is DVKVTQSSRYLVKRTGEKVFLECVQDMDHENMFWYRQDPGLGLRLIYFSYDVKMKEKGDIPEGYSVSREKKERFSLILESASTNQTSMYLCASSLSGGQYFGPGTRLTVT.

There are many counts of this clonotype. The CDR3 region is CASSLREGSYYEQYF. CDR3 DNA sequence: TGCGCCAGCAGCCTTCGAGAAGGGTCCTACTACGAGCAGTACTTC. The V and J genes are TRBV5-1 and TRBJ2-7; D not certain. The CDR3 is made up of 15 amino acids. Germline V lookup: CDR1 SGHRS, CDR2 YFSETQ. Trimming removed 4 bases from V and 3 bases from J, with 17 bases in between. The full variable domain, rest sourced from reference TRBV5-1 and TRBJ2-7, is KAGVTQTPRYLIKTRGQQVTLSCSPISGHRSVSWYQQTPGQGLQFLFEYFSETQRNKGNFPGRFSGRQFSNSRSEMNVSTLELGDSALYLCASSLREGSYYEQYFGPGTRLTVT.

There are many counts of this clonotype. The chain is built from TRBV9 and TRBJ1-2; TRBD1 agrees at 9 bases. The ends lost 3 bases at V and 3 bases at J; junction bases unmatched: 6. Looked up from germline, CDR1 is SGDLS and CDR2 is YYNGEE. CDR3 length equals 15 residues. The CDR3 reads CASSAGTGLHYGYTF. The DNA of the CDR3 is TGTGCCAGCAGCGCAGGGACAGGGTTACACTATGGCTACACCTTC.

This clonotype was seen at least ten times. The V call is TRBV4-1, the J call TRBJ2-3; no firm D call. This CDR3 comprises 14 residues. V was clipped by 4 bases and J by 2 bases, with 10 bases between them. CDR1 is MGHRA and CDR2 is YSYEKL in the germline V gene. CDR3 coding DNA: TGCGCCAGCAGCCTCAACAGCCTCACAGATACGCAGTATTTT. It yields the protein CASSLNSLTDTQYF.

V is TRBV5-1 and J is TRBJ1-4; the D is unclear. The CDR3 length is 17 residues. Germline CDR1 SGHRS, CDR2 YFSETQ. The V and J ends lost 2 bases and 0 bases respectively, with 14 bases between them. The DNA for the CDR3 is TGCGCCAGCAGCTTTGATTTGGGGAGGACAACTAATGAAAAACTGTTTTTT. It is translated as CASSFDLGRTTNEKLFF.

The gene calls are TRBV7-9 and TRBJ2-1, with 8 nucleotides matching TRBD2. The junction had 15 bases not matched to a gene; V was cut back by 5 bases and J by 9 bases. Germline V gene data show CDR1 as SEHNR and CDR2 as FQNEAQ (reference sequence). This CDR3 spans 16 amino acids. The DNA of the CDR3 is TGTGCCAGCAGCCGCATTGGCGGGAGGACGGGTCGTGAGCAGTTCTTC. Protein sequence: CASSRIGGRTGREQFF.

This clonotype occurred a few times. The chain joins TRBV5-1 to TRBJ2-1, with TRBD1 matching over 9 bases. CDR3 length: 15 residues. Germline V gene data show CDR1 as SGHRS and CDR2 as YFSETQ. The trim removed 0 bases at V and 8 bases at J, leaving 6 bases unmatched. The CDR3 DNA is TGCGCCAGCAGCTTGGGGACAGGGGATTTGGATGAGCAGTTCTTC. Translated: CASSLGTGDLDEQFF.

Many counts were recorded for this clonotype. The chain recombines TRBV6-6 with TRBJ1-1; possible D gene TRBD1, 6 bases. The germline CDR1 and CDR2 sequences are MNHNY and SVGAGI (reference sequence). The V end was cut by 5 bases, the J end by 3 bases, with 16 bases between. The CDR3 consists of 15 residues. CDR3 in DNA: TGTGCCAGCAGTAGAAAGGGGACATACTACACTGAAGCTTTCTTT. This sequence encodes CASSRKGTYYTEAFF.

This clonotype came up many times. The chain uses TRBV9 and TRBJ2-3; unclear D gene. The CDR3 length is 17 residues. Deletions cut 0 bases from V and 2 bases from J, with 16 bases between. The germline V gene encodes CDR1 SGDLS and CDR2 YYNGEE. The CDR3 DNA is TGTGCCAGCAGCGTAGTCGGCGGAACAACCTACACAGATACGCAGTATTTT. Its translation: CASSVVGGTTYTDTQYF.